The rows below give T cell receptor beta chains drawn from one sample of a study of OX40 agonist ivuxolimab in advanced cancers. The assay was immunoSEQ multiplex PCR, and TCRdb's table has in-frame clones only and misses some. The data contain tens of thousands of clones, about 86% of them seen just once; the ten biggest clones take up 6.5%. This sample comprised CD4+ or CD8+ T cells sorted from blood, obtained in a trial of the OX40 agonist ivuxolimab. These receptors all stem from an adult with an advanced solid tumor such as melanoma, head and neck, liver or kidney cancer. The CDR3 runs from the conserved cysteine through the conserved F or W. The order of the fields is V gene, clone size, D gene, J gene, CDR3 protein, CDR3 DNA. D genes are given only for firm matches. For some rows the clone size is stated as once, few or many, or as a class when expanded; others skip it.

V gene: TRBV19; clone size: -; D gene: TRBD1; J gene: TRBJ1-2; CDR3 protein: CASTVGQGNYGYTF; CDR3 DNA: TGTGCCAGTACTGTGGGACAGGGGAACTATGGCTACACCTTC
V gene: TRBV19; clone size: -; D gene: -; J gene: TRBJ1-1; CDR3 protein: CASSTQGTEAFF; CDR3 DNA: TGTGCCAGTAGTACCCAGGGCACTGAAGCTTTCTTT
V gene: TRBV7-2; clone size: -; D gene: -; J gene: TRBJ2-1; CDR3 protein: CASSLRYNEQFF; CDR3 DNA: TGTGCCAGCAGCTTGAGATACAATGAGCAGTTCTTC
V gene: TRBV19; clone size: -; D gene: -; J gene: TRBJ2-1; CDR3 protein: CASSTYNEQFF; CDR3 DNA: TGTGCCAGTAGTACCTACAATGAGCAGTTCTTC
V gene: TRBV19; clone size: -; D gene: -; J gene: TRBJ2-7; CDR3 protein: CASSSGASAAYEQYF; CDR3 DNA: TGTGCCAGTAGTTCTGGGGCTAGCGCGGCCTACGAGCAGTACTTC
V gene: TRBV7-3; clone size: -; D gene: TRBD2; J gene: TRBJ2-1; CDR3 protein: CASSLQAGGPNEQFF; CDR3 DNA: TGTGCCAGCAGCTTACAAGCGGGAGGTCCCAATGAGCAGTTCTTC
V gene: TRBV9; clone size: -; D gene: TRBD1; J gene: TRBJ1-1; CDR3 protein: CASSADRDTEAFF; CDR3 DNA: TGTGCCAGCAGCGCGGACAGGGACACTGAAGCTTTCTTT
V gene: TRBV5-8; clone size: -; D gene: -; J gene: TRBJ1-1; CDR3 protein: CASALEVKAFF; CDR3 DNA: TGTGCCAGCGCATTGGAAGTAAAAGCTTTCTTT
V gene: TRBV9; clone size: -; D gene: -; J gene: TRBJ1-5; CDR3 protein: CASSATGTPQGTQHF; CDR3 DNA: TGTGCCAGCAGCGCAACCGGGACACCCCAAGGGACCCAGCATTTT
V gene: TRBV6-6; clone size: once; D gene: -; J gene: TRBJ1-3; CDR3 protein: CASSYPPGNTIYF; CDR3 DNA: TGTGCCAGCAGTTACCCGCCTGGAAACACCATATATTTT
V gene: TRBV11-2; clone size: -; D gene: -; J gene: TRBJ2-7; CDR3 protein: CASSPRRETAYEQYF; CDR3 DNA: TGTGCCAGCAGCCCCCGTAGAGAGACCGCCTACGAGCAGTACTTC
V gene: TRBV5-1; clone size: -; D gene: -; J gene: TRBJ2-2; CDR3 protein: CASSLSGRTNTGELFF; CDR3 DNA: TGCGCCAGCAGCTTGTCGGGGAGGACCAACACCGGGGAGCTGTTTTTT
V gene: TRBV11-3; clone size: once; D gene: -; J gene: TRBJ2-1; CDR3 protein: CASSLARGNEQFF; CDR3 DNA: TGTGCCAGCAGCTTAGCCCGGGGGAATGAGCAGTTCTTC
V gene: TRBV7-8; clone size: -; D gene: TRBD1; J gene: TRBJ1-2; CDR3 protein: CASSGQGAVYGYTF; CDR3 DNA: TGTGCCAGCAGCGGCCAGGGGGCGGTGTATGGCTACACCTTC
V gene: TRBV4-1; clone size: -; D gene: -; J gene: TRBJ1-3; CDR3 protein: CASSQDEFAGTGRRGTIYF; CDR3 DNA: TGCGCCAGCAGCCAAGATGAGTTCGCCGGTACAGGGAGACGGGGCACCATATATTTT
V gene: TRBV11-2; clone size: once; D gene: -; J gene: TRBJ1-5; CDR3 protein: CASSLSGQLNQPQHF; CDR3 DNA: TGTGCCAGCAGCTTAAGCGGACAGCTCAATCAGCCCCAGCATTTT
V gene: TRBV30; clone size: -; D gene: TRBD2; J gene: TRBJ2-4; CDR3 protein: CAWSLNSGRDIQYF; CDR3 DNA: TGTGCCTGGAGTTTGAATAGCGGGAGAGACATTCAGTACTTC
V gene: TRBV5-1; clone size: -; D gene: TRBD2; J gene: TRBJ2-5; CDR3 protein: CASSLASGGPWGKTQYF; CDR3 DNA: TGCGCCAGCAGCTTAGCTAGCGGGGGCCCCTGGGGGAAGACCCAGTACTTC
V gene: TRBV18; clone size: -; D gene: TRBD1; J gene: TRBJ2-1; CDR3 protein: CASSKTGTGSYNEQFF; CDR3 DNA: TGTGCCAGCTCAAAAACCGGGACAGGCTCCTACAATGAGCAGTTCTTC
V gene: TRBV5-4; clone size: few; D gene: -; J gene: TRBJ1-4; CDR3 protein: CASSLGGRAGEKLFF; CDR3 DNA: TGTGCCAGCAGCTTGGGAGGGCGGGCAGGTGAAAAACTGTTTTTT
V gene: TRBV11-2; clone size: few; D gene: -; J gene: TRBJ2-7; CDR3 protein: CASSLPYEQYF; CDR3 DNA: TGTGCCAGCAGCTTACCCTACGAGCAGTACTTC
V gene: TRBV11-3; clone size: -; D gene: -; J gene: TRBJ2-5; CDR3 protein: CASSLASQETQYF; CDR3 DNA: TGTGCCAGCAGCTTAGCGTCCCAAGAGACCCAGTACTTC
V gene: TRBV19; clone size: -; D gene: TRBD1; J gene: TRBJ1-1; CDR3 protein: CASSRDRVEAFF; CDR3 DNA: TGTGCCAGTAGTAGGGACAGGGTTGAAGCTTTCTTT
V gene: TRBV30; clone size: -; D gene: -; J gene: TRBJ2-7; CDR3 protein: CAWSLGFVYEQYF; CDR3 DNA: TGTGCCTGGAGTTTGGGGTTCGTTTACGAGCAGTACTTC
V gene: TRBV2; clone size: few; D gene: -; J gene: TRBJ2-3; CDR3 protein: CASSEAYQGADTQYF; CDR3 DNA: TGTGCCAGCAGTGAAGCGTATCAGGGCGCGGATACGCAGTATTTT
V gene: TRBV19; clone size: once; D gene: -; J gene: TRBJ1-2; CDR3 protein: CASSGGFYGYTF; CDR3 DNA: TGTGCCAGTAGTGGGGGATTCTATGGCTACACCTTC
V gene: TRBV5-5; clone size: -; D gene: -; J gene: TRBJ2-1; CDR3 protein: CASSLSGTSYNEQFF; CDR3 DNA: TGTGCCAGCAGCTTGTCAGGGACTTCTTACAATGAGCAGTTCTTC
V gene: TRBV20-1; clone size: -; D gene: -; J gene: TRBJ2-5; CDR3 protein: CSANVAETQYF; CDR3 DNA: TGCAGTGCAAACGTTGCGGAGACCCAGTACTTC
V gene: TRBV25-1; clone size: -; D gene: -; J gene: TRBJ1-3; CDR3 protein: CASSESRLGALSGNTIYF; CDR3 DNA: TGTGCCAGCAGTGAATCGCGACTGGGGGCCCTCTCTGGAAACACCATATATTTT
V gene: TRBV7-8; clone size: -; D gene: -; J gene: TRBJ1-1; CDR3 protein: CASSLGTGLVRNTEAFF; CDR3 DNA: TGTGCCAGCAGCTTAGGTACAGGGCTGGTCCGGAACACTGAAGCTTTCTTT
V gene: TRBV5-1; clone size: -; D gene: TRBD1; J gene: TRBJ2-7; CDR3 protein: CASSFTGDHEQYF; CDR3 DNA: TGCGCCAGCAGCTTCACAGGGGACCACGAGCAGTACTTC
V gene: TRBV5-1; clone size: -; D gene: TRBD1; J gene: TRBJ1-4; CDR3 protein: CASSLGGRTGPNEKLFF; CDR3 DNA: TGCGCCAGCAGCTTGGGGGGCCGGACAGGGCCGAATGAAAAACTGTTTTTT
V gene: TRBV7-2; clone size: few; D gene: -; J gene: TRBJ1-5; CDR3 protein: CASSSTWGNQPQHF; CDR3 DNA: TGTGCCAGCAGCTCGACCTGGGGCAATCAGCCCCAGCATTTT
V gene: TRBV6-1; clone size: -; D gene: -; J gene: TRBJ2-2; CDR3 protein: CASSDRGTGELFF; CDR3 DNA: TGTGCCAGCAGTGACCGGGGTACCGGGGAGCTGTTTTTT
V gene: TRBV5-1; clone size: once; D gene: TRBD1; J gene: TRBJ2-1; CDR3 protein: CASSSWTGTPYNEQFF; CDR3 DNA: TGCGCCAGCAGCTCCTGGACAGGGACCCCCTACAATGAGCAGTTCTTC
V gene: TRBV21-1; clone size: -; D gene: -; J gene: TRBJ1-3; CDR3 protein: CARGGRTGNTIYF; CDR3 DNA: TGTGCCAGAGGGGGCAGGACAGGAAACACCATATATTTT
V gene: TRBV10-3; clone size: once; D gene: -; J gene: TRBJ1-6; CDR3 protein: CAISEIQANNSPLHF; CDR3 DNA: TGTGCCATCAGTGAGATACAGGCCAATAATTCACCCCTCCACTTT